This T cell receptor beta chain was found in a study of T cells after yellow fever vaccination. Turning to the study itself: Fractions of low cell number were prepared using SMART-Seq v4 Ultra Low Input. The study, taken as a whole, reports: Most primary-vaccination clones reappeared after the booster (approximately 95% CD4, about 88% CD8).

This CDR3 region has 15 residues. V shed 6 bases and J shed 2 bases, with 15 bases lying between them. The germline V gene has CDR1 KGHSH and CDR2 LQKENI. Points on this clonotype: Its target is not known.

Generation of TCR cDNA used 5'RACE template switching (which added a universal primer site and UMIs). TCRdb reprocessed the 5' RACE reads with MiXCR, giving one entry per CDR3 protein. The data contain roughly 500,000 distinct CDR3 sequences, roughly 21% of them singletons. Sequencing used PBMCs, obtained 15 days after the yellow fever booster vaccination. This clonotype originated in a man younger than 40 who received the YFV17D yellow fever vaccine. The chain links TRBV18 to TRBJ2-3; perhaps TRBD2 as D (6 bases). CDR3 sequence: CASSPRGGNTDTQYF. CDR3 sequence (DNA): TGTGCCAGCTCCCCCCGCGGCGGGAACACAGATACGCAGTATTTT.